This TCR beta chain was obtained from a study of shared clonotypes between healthy human individuals. General study points: About 5% was the fraction of naive CD4 clonotypes found shared across four donors. Unshared clonotypes carried lower generation probabilities than those common to all four donors.

Turning to this clone: What it binds is unknown.

Assay execution took place at the deep level. Replicate sorted-subset PCRs were loaded with roughly 200 ng DNA, 30,000 to 35,000 T cell genomes. Sequencing was performed with immunoSEQ multiplex PCR; in TCRdb, only in-frame clones are kept and a portion is missing. The table shows 550,000 to 700,000 clones, with 60% to 75% occurring only once. The V gene lost 5 bases and the J gene lost 1 base, with 5 bases spanning the gap. Germline CDR1 KGHSH, CDR2 LQKENI. The CDR3 totals 12 residues. This receptor was identified in a woman in her thirties in good health. The sequenced sample consisted of memory CD4+ T cells sorted from blood. Subset here: CD45RA-negative fraction. This chain uses TRBV18 with TRBJ1-1, with unresolved D. The CDR3 coding sequence is TGTGCCAGCTCATCCGAGAACACTGAAGCTTTCTTT. Translation: CASSSENTEAFF.